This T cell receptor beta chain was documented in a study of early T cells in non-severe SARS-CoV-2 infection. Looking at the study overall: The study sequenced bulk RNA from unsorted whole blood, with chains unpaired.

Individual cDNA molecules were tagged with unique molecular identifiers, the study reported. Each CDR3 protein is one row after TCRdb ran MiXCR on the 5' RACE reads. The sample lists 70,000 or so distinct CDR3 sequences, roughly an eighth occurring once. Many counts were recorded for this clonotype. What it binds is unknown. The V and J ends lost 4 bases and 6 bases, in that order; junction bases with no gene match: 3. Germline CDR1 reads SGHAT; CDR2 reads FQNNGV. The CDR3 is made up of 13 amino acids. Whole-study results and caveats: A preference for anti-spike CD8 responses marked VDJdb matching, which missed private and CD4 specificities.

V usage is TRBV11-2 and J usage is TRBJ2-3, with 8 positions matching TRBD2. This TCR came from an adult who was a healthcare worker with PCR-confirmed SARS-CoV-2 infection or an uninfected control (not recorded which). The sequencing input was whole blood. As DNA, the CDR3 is TGTGCCAGCAGCTCCGGGAGGGATGATACGCAGTATTTT. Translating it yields CASSSGRDDTQYF.